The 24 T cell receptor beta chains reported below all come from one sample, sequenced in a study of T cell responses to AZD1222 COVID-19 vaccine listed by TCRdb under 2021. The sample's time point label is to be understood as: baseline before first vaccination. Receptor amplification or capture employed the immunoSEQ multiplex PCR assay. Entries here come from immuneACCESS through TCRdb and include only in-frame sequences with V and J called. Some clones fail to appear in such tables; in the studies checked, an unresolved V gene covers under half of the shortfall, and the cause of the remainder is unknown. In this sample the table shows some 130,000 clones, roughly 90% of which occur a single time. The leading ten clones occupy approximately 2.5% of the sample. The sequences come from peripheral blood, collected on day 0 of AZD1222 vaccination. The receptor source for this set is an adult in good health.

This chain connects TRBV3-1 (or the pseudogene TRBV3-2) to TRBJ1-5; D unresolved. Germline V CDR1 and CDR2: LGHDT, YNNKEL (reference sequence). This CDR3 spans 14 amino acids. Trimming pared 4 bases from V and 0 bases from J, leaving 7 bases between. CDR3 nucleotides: TGTGCCAGCAGCCCCCAATATAGCAATCAGCCCCAGCATTTT. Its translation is CASSPQYSNQPQHF.

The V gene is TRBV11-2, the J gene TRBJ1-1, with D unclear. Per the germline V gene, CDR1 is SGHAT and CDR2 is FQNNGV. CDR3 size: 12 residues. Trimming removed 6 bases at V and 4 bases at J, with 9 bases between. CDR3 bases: TGTGCCAGCAGTCCTTTGAGCACTGAAGCTTTCTTT. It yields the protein CASSPLSTEAFF.

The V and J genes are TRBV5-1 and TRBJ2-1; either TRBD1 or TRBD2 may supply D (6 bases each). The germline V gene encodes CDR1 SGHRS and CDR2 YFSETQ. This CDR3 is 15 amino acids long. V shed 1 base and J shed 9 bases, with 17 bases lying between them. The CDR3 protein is CASSLSVEGGGEQFF. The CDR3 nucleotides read TGCGCCAGCAGCTTGTCCGTCGAGGGGGGAGGTGAGCAGTTCTTC.

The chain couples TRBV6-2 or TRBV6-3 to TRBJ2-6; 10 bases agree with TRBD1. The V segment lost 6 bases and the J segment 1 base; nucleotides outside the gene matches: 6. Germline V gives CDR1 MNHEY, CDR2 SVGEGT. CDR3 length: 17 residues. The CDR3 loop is CASSRGQGDSGANVLTF. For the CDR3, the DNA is TGTGCCAGCAGCCGTGGACAGGGGGATTCTGGGGCCAACGTCCTGACTTTC.

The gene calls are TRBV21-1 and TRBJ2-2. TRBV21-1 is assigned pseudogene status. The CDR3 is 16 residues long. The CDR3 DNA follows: TGTGCCAGCAACAAATCGGGGCAGGGATCAACCGGGGAGCTGTTTTTT. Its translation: CASNKSGQGSTGELFF.

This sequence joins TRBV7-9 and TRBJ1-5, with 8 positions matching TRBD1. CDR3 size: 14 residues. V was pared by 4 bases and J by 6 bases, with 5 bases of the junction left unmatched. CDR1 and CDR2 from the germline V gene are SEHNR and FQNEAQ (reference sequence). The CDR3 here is CASSSTGVTQPQHF. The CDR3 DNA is TGTGCCAGCAGCTCGACAGGGGTAACTCAGCCCCAGCATTTT. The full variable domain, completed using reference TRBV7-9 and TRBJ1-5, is DTGVSQNPRHKITKRGQNVTFRCDPISEHNRLYWYRQTLGQGPEFLTYFQNEAQLEKSRLLSDRFSAERPKGSFSTLEIQRTEQGDSAMYLCASSSTGVTQPQHFGDGTRLSIL.

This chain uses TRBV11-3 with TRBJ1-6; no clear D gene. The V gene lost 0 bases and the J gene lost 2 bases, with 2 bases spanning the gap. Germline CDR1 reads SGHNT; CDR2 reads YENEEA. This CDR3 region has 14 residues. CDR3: CASSLDPYNSPLHF. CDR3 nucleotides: TGTGCCAGCAGCTTAGACCCCTATAATTCACCCCTCCACTTT.

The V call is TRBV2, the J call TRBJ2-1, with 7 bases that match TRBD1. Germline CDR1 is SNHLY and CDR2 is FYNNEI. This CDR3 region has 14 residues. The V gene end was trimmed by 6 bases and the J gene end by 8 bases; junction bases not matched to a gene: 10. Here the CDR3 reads CASSYEGQAHEQFF. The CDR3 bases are TGTGCCAGCAGCTATGAAGGACAGGCCCATGAGCAGTTCTTC.

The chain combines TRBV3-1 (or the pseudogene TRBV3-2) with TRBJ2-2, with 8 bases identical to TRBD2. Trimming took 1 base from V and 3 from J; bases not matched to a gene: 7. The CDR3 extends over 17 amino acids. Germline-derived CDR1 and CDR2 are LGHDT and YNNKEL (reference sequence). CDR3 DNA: TGTGCCAGCAGCCAAGTCAGCGGGAGACCGTACACCGGGGAGCTGTTTTTT. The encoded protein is CASSQVSGRPYTGELFF.

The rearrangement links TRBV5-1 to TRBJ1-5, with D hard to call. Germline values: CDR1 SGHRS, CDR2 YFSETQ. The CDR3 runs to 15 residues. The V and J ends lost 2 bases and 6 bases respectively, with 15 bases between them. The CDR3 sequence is CASSLEGFFSQPQHF. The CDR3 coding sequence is TGCGCCAGCAGCTTAGAAGGATTCTTTTCTCAGCCCCAGCATTTT.

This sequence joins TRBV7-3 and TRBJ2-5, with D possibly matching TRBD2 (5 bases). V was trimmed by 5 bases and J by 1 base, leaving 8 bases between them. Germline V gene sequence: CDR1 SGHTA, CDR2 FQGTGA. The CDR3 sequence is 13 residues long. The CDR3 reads CASSPSPQETQYF. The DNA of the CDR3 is TGTGCCAGCAGCCCTAGCCCCCAAGAGACCCAGTACTTC.

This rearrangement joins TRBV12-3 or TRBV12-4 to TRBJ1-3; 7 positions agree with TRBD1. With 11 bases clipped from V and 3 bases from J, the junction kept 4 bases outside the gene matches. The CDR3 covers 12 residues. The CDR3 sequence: CAQGGVGNTIYF. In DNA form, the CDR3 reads TGTGCCCAGGGGGGGGTTGGAAACACCATATATTTT.

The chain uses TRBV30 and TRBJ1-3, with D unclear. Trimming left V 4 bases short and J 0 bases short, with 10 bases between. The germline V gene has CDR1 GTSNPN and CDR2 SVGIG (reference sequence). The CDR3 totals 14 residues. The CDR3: CAWMGRFSGNTIYF. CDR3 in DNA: TGTGCCTGGATGGGCAGATTCTCTGGAAACACCATATATTTT.

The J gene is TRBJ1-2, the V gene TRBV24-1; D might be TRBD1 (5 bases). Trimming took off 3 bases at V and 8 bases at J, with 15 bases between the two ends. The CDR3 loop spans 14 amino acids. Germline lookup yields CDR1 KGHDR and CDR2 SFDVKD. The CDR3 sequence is CATSDPRGAVGYTF. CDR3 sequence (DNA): TGTGCCACCAGTGATCCCCGCGGGGCCGTGGGCTACACCTTC.

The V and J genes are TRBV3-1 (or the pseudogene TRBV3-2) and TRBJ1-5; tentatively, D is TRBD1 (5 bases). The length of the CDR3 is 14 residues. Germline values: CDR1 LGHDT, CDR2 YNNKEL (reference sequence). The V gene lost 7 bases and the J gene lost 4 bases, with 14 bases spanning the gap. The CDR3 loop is CASTGGARNQPQHF. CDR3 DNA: TGTGCCAGCACGGGGGGAGCCAGAAATCAGCCCCAGCATTTT.

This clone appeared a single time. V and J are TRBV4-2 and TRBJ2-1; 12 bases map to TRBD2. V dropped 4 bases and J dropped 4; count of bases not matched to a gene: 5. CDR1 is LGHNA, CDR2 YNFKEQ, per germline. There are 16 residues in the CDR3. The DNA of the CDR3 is TGTGCCAGCAGCCGACGGACTAGCGGGGAATACAATGAGCAGTTCTTC. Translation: CASSRRTSGEYNEQFF.

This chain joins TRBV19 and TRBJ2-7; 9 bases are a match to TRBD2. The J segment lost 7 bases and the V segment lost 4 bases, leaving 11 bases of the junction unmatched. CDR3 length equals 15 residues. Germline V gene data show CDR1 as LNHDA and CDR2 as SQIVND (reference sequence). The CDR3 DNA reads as TGTGCCAGTAGTACCTCCCTAGCGGGATCGTGGGAGCAGTACTTC. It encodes CASSTSLAGSWEQYF.

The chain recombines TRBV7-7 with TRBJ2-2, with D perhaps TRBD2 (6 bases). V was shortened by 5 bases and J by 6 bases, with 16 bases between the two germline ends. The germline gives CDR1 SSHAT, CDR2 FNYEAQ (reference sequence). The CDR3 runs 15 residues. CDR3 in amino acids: CASSQEGSGAGELFF. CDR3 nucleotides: TGTGCCAGCAGCCAGGAGGGGAGTGGAGCCGGGGAGCTGTTTTTT.

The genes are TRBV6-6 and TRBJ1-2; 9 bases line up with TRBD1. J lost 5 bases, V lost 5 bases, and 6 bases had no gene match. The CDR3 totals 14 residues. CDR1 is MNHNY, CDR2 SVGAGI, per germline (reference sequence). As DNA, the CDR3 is TGTGCCAGCAGTGGAACAGGGGGCCCTTATGGCTACACCTTC. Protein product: CASSGTGGPYGYTF.

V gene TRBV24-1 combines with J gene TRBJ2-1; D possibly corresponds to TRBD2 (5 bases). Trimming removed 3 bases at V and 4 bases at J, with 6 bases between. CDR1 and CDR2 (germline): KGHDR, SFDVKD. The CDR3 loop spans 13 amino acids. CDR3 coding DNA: TGTGCCACCAGTGATCTAGCATACAATGAGCAGTTCTTC. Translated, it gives CATSDLAYNEQFF.

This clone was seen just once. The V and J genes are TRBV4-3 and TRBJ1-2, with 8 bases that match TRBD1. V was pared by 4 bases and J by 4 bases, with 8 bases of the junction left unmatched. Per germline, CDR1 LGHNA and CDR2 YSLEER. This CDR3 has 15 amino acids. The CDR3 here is CASSPSSQGAYGYTF. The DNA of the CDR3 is TGCGCCAGCAGCCCATCTTCGCAGGGGGCCTATGGCTACACCTTC.

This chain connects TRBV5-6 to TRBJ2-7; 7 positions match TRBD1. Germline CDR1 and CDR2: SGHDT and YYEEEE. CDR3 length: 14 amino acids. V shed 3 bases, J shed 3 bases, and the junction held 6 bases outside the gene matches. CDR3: CASSSETGLYEQYF. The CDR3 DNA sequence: TGTGCCAGCAGCTCTGAGACAGGGCTCTACGAGCAGTACTTC.

CDR3 sequence (DNA): TGTGCCACCGTCACAGGGAATGGCTACACCTTC. This sequence encodes CATVTGNGYTF. The V gene is TRBV2, the J gene TRBJ1-2; D is perhaps TRBD1 (6 bases). CDR3 length: 11 amino acids. The V gene lost 10 bases and the J gene lost 6 bases, with 12 bases spanning the gap. From germline, CDR1 is SNHLY and CDR2 FYNNEI.

In nucleotides, the CDR3 is TGTGCCAGCAGCTTGGCTCAGGCTGGAAACACCATATATTTT. Protein: CASSLAQAGNTIYF. This sequence joins TRBV7-9 and TRBJ1-3; no reliable D call. V lost 3 bases, J lost 2 bases, and 8 bases lay in between. CDR1 and CDR2 from the germline V gene are SEHNR and FQNEAQ (reference sequence). CDR3 length: 14 residues.